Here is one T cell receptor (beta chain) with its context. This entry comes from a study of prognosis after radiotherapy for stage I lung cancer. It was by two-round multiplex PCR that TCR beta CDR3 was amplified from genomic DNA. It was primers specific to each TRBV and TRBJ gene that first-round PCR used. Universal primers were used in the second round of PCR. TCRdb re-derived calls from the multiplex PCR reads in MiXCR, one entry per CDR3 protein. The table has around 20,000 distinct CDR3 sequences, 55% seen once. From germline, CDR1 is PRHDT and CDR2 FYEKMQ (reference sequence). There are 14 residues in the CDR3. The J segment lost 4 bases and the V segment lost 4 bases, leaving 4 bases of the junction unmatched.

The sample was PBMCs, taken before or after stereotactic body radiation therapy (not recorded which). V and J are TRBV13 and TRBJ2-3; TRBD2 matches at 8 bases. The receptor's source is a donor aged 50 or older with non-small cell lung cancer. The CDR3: CASSSGTRADTQYF. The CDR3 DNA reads TGTGCCAGCAGCTCCGGGACTAGAGCAGATACGCAGTATTTT.